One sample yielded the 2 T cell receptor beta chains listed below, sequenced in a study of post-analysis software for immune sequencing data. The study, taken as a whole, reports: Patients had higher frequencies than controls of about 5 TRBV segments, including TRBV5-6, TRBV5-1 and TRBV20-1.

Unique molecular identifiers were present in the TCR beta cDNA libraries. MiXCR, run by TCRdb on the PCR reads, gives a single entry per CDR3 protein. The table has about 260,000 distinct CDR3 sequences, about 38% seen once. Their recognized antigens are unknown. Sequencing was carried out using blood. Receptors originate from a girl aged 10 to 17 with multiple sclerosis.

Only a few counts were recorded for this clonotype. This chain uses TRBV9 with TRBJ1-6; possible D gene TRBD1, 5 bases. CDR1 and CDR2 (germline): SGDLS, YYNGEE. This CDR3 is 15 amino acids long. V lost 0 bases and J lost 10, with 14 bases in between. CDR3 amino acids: CASSVEPGGGSPLHF. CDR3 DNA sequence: TGTGCCAGCAGCGTAGAGCCCGGGGGAGGGTCACCCCTCCACTTT.

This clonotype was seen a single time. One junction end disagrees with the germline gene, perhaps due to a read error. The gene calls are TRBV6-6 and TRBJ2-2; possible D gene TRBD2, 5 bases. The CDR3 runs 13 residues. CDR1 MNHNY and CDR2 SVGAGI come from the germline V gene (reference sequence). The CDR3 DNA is TGTACCAGCAGTCGGGGGAACACCGGGGAGCTGTTTTTT. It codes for CTSSRGNTGELFF.